The source of this T cell receptor (beta chain) is a study of OX40 agonist ivuxolimab in advanced cancers. Study-wide results and limits: Expanded peripheral T cell antigen specificity was not determined.

As for this clone: The antigen remains unidentified.

Repertoires were generated with immunoSEQ multiplex PCR, while TCRdb's copy carries only in-frame clones and drops some. The table records about 31,000 clones, over 75% of them present only once. The V gene end was trimmed by 3 bases and the J gene end by 5 bases; junction bases not matched to a gene: 6. CDR3 length equals 14 residues. Germline lookup yields CDR1 LNHDA and CDR2 SQIVND (reference sequence). The origin of this receptor is an adult with an advanced solid tumor such as melanoma, head and neck, liver or kidney cancer. This rearrangement joins TRBV19 to TRBJ2-5; 7 bases are a match to TRBD2. The sequencing used CD4+ or CD8+ T cells sorted from blood, collected in a trial of the OX40 agonist ivuxolimab. This chain's CDR3 is CASSIGTIGETQYF. CDR3 nucleotide sequence: TGTGCCAGTAGTATCGGGACTATAGGGGAGACCCAGTACTTC.